Given below is one T cell receptor (beta chain) in context. This sample is part of a study of metastatic and nonmetastatic thyroid tumors. Via MiXCR, TCRdb re-called the PCR reads. In the table there are more than 6,000 clones, 25% to 35% of which are singletons. Losses at the gene ends were 9 bases for V and 6 bases for J; bases not matched to a gene: 7. CDR1 LNHDA and CDR2 SQIVND come from the germline V gene (reference sequence). CDR3 size: 12 residues. Patients were all untreated before their thyroid surgery. This receptor was obtained from a female donor with papillary thyroid cancer or a benign thyroid nodule (not recorded which). Some clones in this sample may be carry-over from other donors' samples. The sequencing input was tumor tissue. The chain has TRBV19 and TRBJ2-5, with 7 bases identical to TRBD2. The CDR3, as DNA: TGTGCCAGACCAGCGCGGGGGAAGACCCAGTACTTC. Translation gives CARPARGKTQYF.